A selection of T cell receptor beta chains follows, all from one sample in a study of T cell responses to AZD1222 COVID-19 vaccine. Sequenced by immunoSEQ multiplex PCR; TCRdb stores in-frame clones only, minus some. The table shows about 140,000 clones, with around 91% occurring only once. This material consisted of peripheral blood, taken 28 days after the second AZD1222 dose. These receptors all stem from an adult who received the AZD1222 COVID-19 vaccine. The CDR3 runs from the conserved cysteine through the conserved F or W. Fields, in order: CDR3 protein, CDR3 DNA, V gene, J gene, D gene, clone size. A D gene is named only where the DNA matches it firmly. The size field is filled for only some rows; it gives once, few, many or a size class.

CASSYAPYQPQHF	TGTGCCAGCAGTTACGCTCCATATCAGCCCCAGCATTTT	TRBV6-5	TRBJ1-5	.	.
CASSSTGERNSPLHF	TGTGCCAGCAGCTCGACAGGGGAGCGAAACTCACCCCTCCACTTT	TRBV7-2	TRBJ1-6	TRBD1	.
CASSATGQGGQETQYF	TGTGCCAGCAGCGCTACGGGACAGGGTGGCCAAGAGACCCAGTACTTC	TRBV28	TRBJ2-5	TRBD1	.
CASKPRQGNYGYTF	TGTGCCAGCAAACCCAGACAGGGGAACTATGGCTACACCTTC	TRBV2	TRBJ1-2	TRBD1	.
CASSGRQGYTDTQYF	TGCGCCAGCAGCGGAAGACAGGGATACACAGATACGCAGTATTTT	TRBV5-1	TRBJ2-3	TRBD1	.
CASSEYGLGNQPQHF	TGTGCCAGCAGTGAGTACGGGCTTGGCAATCAGCCCCAGCATTTT	TRBV6-1	TRBJ1-5	.	.
CASSPTGATNTGELFF	TGTGCCAGCAGCCCCACAGGGGCGACGAACACCGGGGAGCTGTTTTTT	TRBV3-1/TRBV3-2	TRBJ2-2	TRBD1	.
CASSPVSGRLGNQPQHF	TGTGCCAGCAGTCCGGTTTCGGGAAGGTTGGGCAATCAGCCCCAGCATTTT	TRBV6-6	TRBJ1-5	.	.
CASTYGRAYGYTF	TGTGCCAGCACCTACGGGCGGGCCTATGGCTACACCTTC	TRBV28	TRBJ1-2	.	.
CATSDLTAYNEQFF	TGTGCCACCAGTGATTTGACAGCCTACAATGAGCAGTTCTTC	TRBV24-1	TRBJ2-1	.	once
CASSQDRVGSPLHF	TGTGCCAGCAGCCAAGACAGGGTGGGGTCACCCCTCCACTTT	TRBV4-2	TRBJ1-6	.	.
CASSAGGNQPQHF	TGTGCCAGTAGTGCCGGAGGCAATCAGCCCCAGCATTTT	TRBV19	TRBJ1-5	.	.
CASSQQGGTEAFF	TGTGCCAGCAGCCAACAGGGAGGCACTGAAGCTTTCTTT	TRBV14	TRBJ1-1	.	.
CASSLGYEQYF	TGTGCCAGCAGCCTGGGCTACGAGCAGTACTTC	TRBV27	TRBJ2-7	.	.